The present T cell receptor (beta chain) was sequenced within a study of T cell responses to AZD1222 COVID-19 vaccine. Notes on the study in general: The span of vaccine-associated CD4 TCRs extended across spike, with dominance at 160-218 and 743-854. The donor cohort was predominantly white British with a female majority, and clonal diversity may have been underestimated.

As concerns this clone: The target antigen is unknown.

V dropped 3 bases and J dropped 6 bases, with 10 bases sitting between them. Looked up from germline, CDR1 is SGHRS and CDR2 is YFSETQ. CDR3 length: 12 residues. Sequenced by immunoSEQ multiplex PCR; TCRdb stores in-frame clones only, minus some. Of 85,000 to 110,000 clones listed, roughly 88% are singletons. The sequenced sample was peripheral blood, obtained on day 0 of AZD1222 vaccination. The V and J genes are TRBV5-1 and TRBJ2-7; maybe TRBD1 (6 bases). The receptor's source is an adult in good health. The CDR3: CASSSQGGEQYF. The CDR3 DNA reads TGCGCCAGCAGCTCACAGGGTGGCGAGCAGTACTTC. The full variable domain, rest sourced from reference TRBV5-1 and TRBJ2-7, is KAGVTQTPRYLIKTRGQQVTLSCSPISGHRSVSWYQQTPGQGLQFLFEYFSETQRNKGNFPGRFSGRQFSNSRSEMNVSTLELGDSALYLCASSSQGGEQYFGPGTRLTVT.